The 10 T cell receptor beta chains below all came from one sample that was sequenced in a study of Graves' ophthalmopathy and Graves' hyperthyroidism listed by TCRdb under 2018. Sequencing took place on an Illumina HiSeq 2000. TCR beta CDR3 regions were amplified from RNA transcripts for repertoire sequencing. The first round was an RT-PCR using HTBI primers with the Qiagen OneStep RT-PCR kit, and this first round was followed by a second-round multiplex PCR, then size selection and purification. In-frame beta chains were kept once TCRdb had trimmed the public reads at Q25 with fastp and called clones with MiXCR. CDR3 protein duplicates are merged, each entry listing the most common genes and DNA. The sample yields about 240,000 distinct CDR3 sequences; 40% to 50% were counted once. Together, the top ten hold approximately 51% of the sample. The sample comprised peripheral blood. These receptors were obtained from an adult man with Graves' ophthalmopathy.

The V call is TRBV5-5, the J call TRBJ1-5; D is perhaps TRBD1 (5 bases). Deletions cut 4 bases from V and 7 bases from J, with 15 bases between. This CDR3 has 14 amino acids. Germline assignment: CDR1 SGHKS and CDR2 YYEKEE (reference sequence). The CDR3 nucleotides read TGTGCCAGCAGCCGCCCCGGCGAGGGGCAGCCCCAGCATTTT. Protein product: CASSRPGEGQPQHF.

This clonotype was found once. Germline is not matched at one junction end, which may reflect a read error. The chain joins TRBV11-2 to TRBJ2-5; a possible D gene is TRBD1 (5 bases). This CDR3 is built from 15 residues. Germline V gives CDR1 SGHAT, CDR2 FQNNGV. The CDR3 is CASSLDLGRREAQYF. CDR3 nucleotides: TGTGCCAGCAGCTTAGATCTGGGGCGCCGAGAGGCCCAGTACTTC.

J is TRBJ2-3 and V is TRBV5-1; maybe TRBD2 (6 bases). V lost 4 bases, J lost 0 bases, and 12 bases lay in between. This CDR3 spans 15 amino acids. Looked up from germline, CDR1 is SGHRS and CDR2 is YFSETQ. The CDR3 region is CASSPGLLSTDTQYF. DNA for the CDR3: TGCGCCAGCAGCCCGGGACTCCTGAGCACAGATACGCAGTATTTT.

The rearrangement joins TRBV7-2 to TRBJ2-7; 10 bases are a match to TRBD2. The CDR3 has 15 amino acids. Looked up from germline, CDR1 is SGHTA and CDR2 is FQGNSA. V lost 5 bases, J lost 9 bases, and 13 bases stayed unmatched. In nucleotides, the CDR3 is TGTGCCAGCAGCCCTCCCGGACTAGCGGCCTCGGTGCAGTACTTC. Translated: CASSPPGLAASVQYF. The full variable domain, in which reference TRBV7-2 and TRBJ2-7 provide the parts outside the CDR3, is GAGVSQSPSNKVTEKGKDVELRCDPISGHTALYWYRQSLGQGLEFLIYFQGNSAPDKSGLPSDRFSAERTGGSVSTLTIQRTQQEDSAVYLCASSPPGLAASVQYFGPGTRLTVT.

This clonotype came up a few times. This chain links TRBV9 with TRBJ1-4, with 7 positions matching TRBD1. This CDR3 has 15 amino acids. Unmatched junction bases numbered 7, after V lost 2 bases and J lost 6 bases. Per the germline V gene, CDR1 is SGDLS and CDR2 is YYNGEE. This chain's CDR3 is CASSVTGLEDEKLFF. The CDR3 region has the DNA TGTGCCAGCAGCGTGACAGGGCTGGAGGATGAAAAACTGTTTTTT.

V gene TRBV5-6 combines with J gene TRBJ1-4; 7 bases agree with TRBD1. Per the germline V gene, CDR1 is SGHDT and CDR2 is YYEEEE. The CDR3 sequence is 16 residues long. V dropped 3 bases and J dropped 0; count of bases not matched to a gene: 5. Written as DNA, the CDR3 is TGTGCCAGCAGCTCTTACGACAGGGCAACTAATGAAAAACTGTTTTTT. Translated: CASSSYDRATNEKLFF.

This rearrangement joins TRBV7-2 to TRBJ2-5, with D unresolved. The V gene lost 1 base and the J gene lost 5 bases, with 8 bases spanning the gap. The CDR3 is 13 amino acids. Germline assignment: CDR1 SGHTA and CDR2 FQGNSA. The CDR3 DNA reads TGTGCCAGCAGCTTAGTGGCAGTGGAGACCCAGTACTTC. Its translation: CASSLVAVETQYF.

V is TRBV29-1 and J is TRBJ2-3; D perhaps matches TRBD2 (5 bases). CDR3 length equals 15 residues. Trimming took off 6 bases at V and 3 bases at J, with 19 bases between the two ends. CDR1 is SQVTM, CDR2 ANQGSEA, per germline. CDR3: CSVPTNRGVTDTQYF. CDR3 sequence (DNA): TGCAGCGTACCTACTAACCGGGGAGTTACAGATACGCAGTATTTT.

The rearrangement uses TRBV5-1 and TRBJ2-6; D gene uncertain. Germline V gene data show CDR1 as SGHRS and CDR2 as YFSETQ. This CDR3 comprises 15 residues. The V gene lost 4 bases and the J gene lost 1 base, with 9 bases spanning the gap. CDR3 sequence (DNA): TGCGCCAGCAGCCCCTTAGTGTCTGGGGCCAACGTCCTGACTTTC. Amino acid sequence: CASSPLVSGANVLTF.

The chain links TRBV20-1 to TRBJ2-5; 7 nucleotides match TRBD1. This CDR3 has 15 amino acids. Germline loops: CDR1 DFQATT, CDR2 SNEGSKA (reference sequence). The J segment lost 6 bases and the V segment lost 2 bases, leaving 12 bases of the junction unmatched. The CDR3: CSARLEGARLQTQYF. The CDR3 DNA sequence: TGCAGTGCTAGACTAGAGGGGGCTCGTCTACAGACCCAGTACTTC.